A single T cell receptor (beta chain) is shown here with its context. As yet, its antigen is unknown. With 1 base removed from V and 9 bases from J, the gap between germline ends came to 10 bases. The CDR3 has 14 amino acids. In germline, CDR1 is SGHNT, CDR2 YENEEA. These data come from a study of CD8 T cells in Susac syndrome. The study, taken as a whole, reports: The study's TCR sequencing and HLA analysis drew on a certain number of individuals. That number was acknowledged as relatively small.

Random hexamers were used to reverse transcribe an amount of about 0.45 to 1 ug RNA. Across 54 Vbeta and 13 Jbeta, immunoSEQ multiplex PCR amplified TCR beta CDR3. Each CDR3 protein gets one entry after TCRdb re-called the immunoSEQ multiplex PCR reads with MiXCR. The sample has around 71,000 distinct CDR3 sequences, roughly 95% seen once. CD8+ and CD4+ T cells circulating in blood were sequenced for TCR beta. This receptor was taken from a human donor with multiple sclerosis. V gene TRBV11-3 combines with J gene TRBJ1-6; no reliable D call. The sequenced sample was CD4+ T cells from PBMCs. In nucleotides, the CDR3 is TGTGCCAGCAGCTTAGGAGGGTTCTCTTCACCCCTCCACTTT. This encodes CASSLGGFSSPLHF.